These 21 T cell receptor beta chains were sequenced from one sample in a study of blood T cells in healthy people across ages. A second PCR of 7 to 11 cycles used a sample-barcoded 5' primer and a J-beta primer mix. TCRdb re-derived calls from the 5' RACE reads in MiXCR, one entry per CDR3 protein. Altogether around 1.5 million distinct CDR3 sequences are present, 59% being singletons, with the ten largest covering 5% to 7%. The sequencing sample was made of blood. The origin of the receptors is a man between 18 and 35 years old in good health.

The V gene is TRBV7-9, the J gene TRBJ2-3; D remains ambiguous. This CDR3 has 16 residues. Germline CDR1 and CDR2: SEHNR and FQNEAQ (reference sequence). V was pared by 5 bases and J by 2 bases, with 17 bases between. The CDR3 nucleotides read TGTGCCAGCAGCCCTATTGTGGGTCTGAACACAGATACGCAGTATTTT. Residues: CASSPIVGLNTDTQYF.

The chain couples TRBV10-3 to TRBJ2-1; D gene ambiguous. Germline V gene data show CDR1 as ENHRY and CDR2 as SYGVKD. The CDR3 extends over 11 amino acids. V gave up 5 bases and J gave up 13 bases, with 12 bases separating them. The CDR3 DNA sequence: TGTGCCATCAGTTCGCCGACCGTCCAGTTCTTC. Its protein is CAISSPTVQFF.

This clonotype came up once. The J gene is TRBJ2-4, the V gene TRBV7-9; D possibly corresponds to TRBD1 (6 bases). The CDR3 sequence is 14 residues long. Germline V gene data show CDR1 as SEHNR and CDR2 as FQNEAQ (reference sequence). V dropped 1 base and J dropped 6 bases, with 10 bases sitting between them. For the CDR3, the DNA is TGTGCCAGCAGCTTAGTTCAGGGGTTAAACATTCAGTACTTC. Translation gives CASSLVQGLNIQYF.

This clonotype showed up just a few times. The chain joins TRBV10-1 to TRBJ2-1; no definite D call. The V gene lost 0 bases and the J gene lost 7 bases, with 7 bases spanning the gap. The germline V gene encodes CDR1 WNHNN and CDR2 SYGVQD (reference sequence). The CDR3 spans 13 residues. As DNA, the CDR3 is TGCGCCAGCAGTGAGTCGGGTGCAAATGAGCAGTTCTTC. It yields the protein CASSESGANEQFF.

V gene TRBV6-5 combines with J gene TRBJ2-3, with 8 bases lining up with TRBD1. The CDR3 loop spans 15 amino acids. Per the germline V gene, CDR1 is MNHEY and CDR2 is SVGAGI. V was clipped by 5 bases and J by 9 bases; unmatched bases: 13. The CDR3 loop is CASSQLDRAQRTQYF. The DNA for the CDR3 is TGTGCCAGCAGTCAACTGGACAGGGCCCAGAGGACGCAGTATTTT.

CDR3 sequence: CASTKPQGAAQETQYF. The DNA for the CDR3 is TGTGCCAGCACAAAGCCCCAGGGGGCGGCTCAAGAGACCCAGTACTTC. The rearrangement joins TRBV12-3 or TRBV12-4 to TRBJ2-5, with 8 positions matching TRBD1. The CDR3 spans 16 residues. The V segment lost 7 bases and the J segment 2 bases; nucleotides outside the gene matches: 12.

This sequence joins TRBV11-2 and TRBJ2-3, with D possibly matching TRBD2 (6 bases). Trimming removed 0 bases from V and 0 bases from J, with 10 bases in between. This CDR3 contains 16 residues. Looked up from germline, CDR1 is SGHAT and CDR2 is FQNNGV. The CDR3 region is CASSLDPSASTDTQYF. The CDR3 DNA sequence: TGTGCCAGCAGCTTAGATCCTAGCGCCAGCACAGATACGCAGTATTTT.

The J gene is TRBJ2-3, the V gene TRBV2; D gene unclear. CDR1 and CDR2 (germline): SNHLY, FYNNEI. The CDR3 runs 12 residues. The V and J ends lost 6 bases and 7 bases respectively, with 11 bases between them. CDR3 nucleotides: TGTGCCAGCAGAGGATTGGGATATACGCAGTATTTT. This sequence encodes CASRGLGYTQYF.

This rearrangement joins TRBV27 to TRBJ1-1; TRBD1 matches 11 bases. This CDR3 is built from 14 residues. Trimming cost V 6 bases and J 7 bases; bases outside gene matches: 7. Germline CDR1 is MNHEY and CDR2 is SMNVEV (reference sequence). The CDR3 is CASRPWDRGVEAFF. CDR3 sequence (DNA): TGTGCCAGCAGACCTTGGGACAGGGGGGTTGAAGCTTTCTTT.

V and J are TRBV16 and TRBJ1-1, with no clear D. The CDR3 runs to 13 residues. Trimming cost V 0 bases and J 1 base, with 3 bases left between them. CDR1 is KGHSY and CDR2 is FQNENV in the germline V gene. The CDR3 nucleotides read TGTGCCAGCAGCCAATCGAGGAACACTGAAGCTTTCTTT. It specifies CASSQSRNTEAFF.

This rearrangement joins TRBV7-8 to TRBJ2-3; TRBD2 agrees at 7 bases. Germline-derived CDR1 and CDR2 are SGHVS and FQNEAQ. V was pared by 0 bases and J by 4 bases, with 4 bases of the junction left unmatched. There are 15 residues in the CDR3. This CDR3 reads CASSLARGRADTQYF. DNA for the CDR3: TGTGCCAGCAGCTTAGCGCGGGGGAGGGCAGATACGCAGTATTTT.

The genes are TRBV15 and TRBJ2-5, with D perhaps TRBD1 (5 bases). In germline, CDR1 is LNHNV, CDR2 YYDKDF (reference sequence). There are 14 residues in the CDR3. Trimming took off 0 bases at V and 5 bases at J, with 10 bases between the two ends. CDR3 DNA sequence: TGTGCCACCAGCAGAGAGAAGGGGTGGGAGACCCAGTACTTC. Protein product: CATSREKGWETQYF. The full variable domain, completed using reference TRBV15 and TRBJ2-5, is DAMVIQNPRYQVTQFGKPVTLSCSQTLNHNVMYWYQQKSSQAPKLLFHYYDKDFNNEADTPDNFQSRRPNTSFCFLDIRSPGLGDTAMYLCATSREKGWETQYFGPGTRLLVL.

The V call is TRBV11-2, the J call TRBJ2-7; possibly TRBD2 for D (5 bases). The J call is doubtful: the DNA matches TRBJ2-5 better. In germline, CDR1 is SGHAT, CDR2 FQNNGV. This CDR3 region has 16 residues. CDR3 sequence (DNA): TGTGCCAGCAGCTTAGGGCGGGCGTCACCTGGGGAGACCCAGTACTTC. This gives the protein CASSLGRASPGETQYF.

This chain links TRBV28 with TRBJ2-4; D perhaps matches TRBD2 (6 bases). Trimming left V 3 bases short and J 3 bases short, with 15 bases between. The germline V gene encodes CDR1 MDHEN and CDR2 SYDVKM. There are 16 residues in the CDR3. The CDR3 loop reads CASSLGLPRDKNIQYF. The CDR3 coding sequence is TGTGCCAGCAGTTTGGGACTGCCTAGGGACAAAAACATTCAGTACTTC.

The V gene is TRBV4-1, the J gene TRBJ2-3; tentative D call: TRBD2 (7 bases). The V end was cut by 6 bases, the J end by 3 bases, with 16 bases between. The germline V gene encodes CDR1 MGHRA and CDR2 YSYEKL. The CDR3 length is 15 residues. The CDR3 DNA follows: TGCGCCAGCAGTCCCCTGGGGGGGCGGACAGATACGCAGTATTTT. Translated: CASSPLGGRTDTQYF.

This chain links TRBV2 with TRBJ2-7; no clear D. The CDR3 contains 12 residues. The ends were cut back, 5 bases at V and 7 bases at J, with 12 bases in the middle. Germline V gene sequence: CDR1 SNHLY, CDR2 FYNNEI. Here the CDR3 DNA reads TGTGCCAGCAGTCCAACAGCTACGGAGCAGTACTTC. Amino acid sequence: CASSPTATEQYF.

Remarks on this clonotype: One junction end does not reproduce the germline sequence, and a read error may be involved. The rearrangement links TRBV18 to TRBJ2-3; the match to TRBD2 covers 15 bases. Germline V gene data show CDR1 as KGHSH and CDR2 as LQKENI. CDR3 length equals 19 residues. This CDR3 is CANSPLGTSGGTSTDTQYF. In DNA, the CDR3 is TGTGCCAACTCACCACTCGGGACTAGCGGGGGGACAAGCACAGATACGCAGTATTTT.

Here the CDR3 DNA reads TGCGCCAGCAGCCAAGACAATCCAGGGAACAGGAACACTGAAGCTTTCTTT. As protein: CASSQDNPGNRNTEAFF. The chain combines TRBV4-1 with TRBJ1-1; D may be TRBD1 (5 bases). The V and J ends lost 0 bases and 1 base respectively, with 15 bases between them. This CDR3 region has 17 residues. Germline V gene data show CDR1 as MGHRA and CDR2 as YSYEKL.

This chain connects TRBV6-6 to TRBJ2-3, with D perhaps TRBD1 (5 bases). CDR1 is MNHNY and CDR2 is SVGAGI in the germline V gene (reference sequence). Deletions cut 7 bases from V and 8 bases from J, with 16 bases between. This CDR3 is 13 amino acids long. CDR3 bases: TGTGCCAGCACCAGGGATCTCCTCCGTACGCAGTATTTT. Translation: CASTRDLLRTQYF.

The chain is built from TRBV7-2 and TRBJ1-5; D gene unclear. The CDR3 covers 15 residues. Germline lookup yields CDR1 SGHTA and CDR2 FQGNSA. V was clipped by 1 base and J by 3 bases, with 10 bases between them. The CDR3: CASSLERRNNQPQHF. Written as DNA, the CDR3 is TGTGCCAGCAGCTTAGAGAGGAGGAACAATCAGCCCCAGCATTTT.

This clonotype showed up just a few times. V is TRBV12-3 or TRBV12-4 and J is TRBJ2-7, with a tentative D call TRBD2 (6 bases). The V gene lost 5 bases and the J gene lost 7 bases, with 15 bases spanning the gap. The CDR3 has 13 residues. This CDR3 is CASSPGTVEEQYF. CDR3 in DNA: TGTGCCAGCAGTCCCGGGACTGTGGAAGAGCAGTACTTC.